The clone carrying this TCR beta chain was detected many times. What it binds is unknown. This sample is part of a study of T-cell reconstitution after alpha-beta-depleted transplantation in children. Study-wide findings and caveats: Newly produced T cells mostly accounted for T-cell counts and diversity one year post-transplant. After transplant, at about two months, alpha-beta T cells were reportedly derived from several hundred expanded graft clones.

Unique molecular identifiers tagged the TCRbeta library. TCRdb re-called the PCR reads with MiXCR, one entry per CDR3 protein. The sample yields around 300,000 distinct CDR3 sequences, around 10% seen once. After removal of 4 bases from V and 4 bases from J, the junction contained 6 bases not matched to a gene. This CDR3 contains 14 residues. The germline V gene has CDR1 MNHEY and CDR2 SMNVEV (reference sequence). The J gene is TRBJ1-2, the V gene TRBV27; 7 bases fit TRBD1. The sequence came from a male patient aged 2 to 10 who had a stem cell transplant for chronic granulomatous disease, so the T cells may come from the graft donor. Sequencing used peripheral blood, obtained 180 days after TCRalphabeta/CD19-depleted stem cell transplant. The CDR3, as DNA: TGTGCCAGCAGTTCACCGGGACAGCTCTATGGCTACACCTTC. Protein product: CASSSPGQLYGYTF.